This TCR beta chain came from a study of blood T cell repertoires in COVID-19. Study-level background: T cells, B-cell-depleted T cells, or PBMCs supplied cDNA or gDNA.

Produced via immunoSEQ multiplex PCR; TCRdb's table is partial and in-frame only. The table includes 180,000 or so clones, 84% detected once. In germline, CDR1 is SGHVS, CDR2 FNYEAQ. The CDR3 has 14 residues. V lost 5 bases to trimming and J lost 0 bases, with 10 bases between them. This sequence originates from a man in his forties who had recovered from COVID-19. The J gene is TRBJ1-2, the V gene TRBV7-6; tentative D call: TRBD1 (6 bases). Material for sequencing was PBMCs or T cells enriched from blood (not recorded which). The CDR3 bases are TGTGCCAGCAGCCCGCGGACAGCTAACTATGGCTACACCTTC. Translation gives CASSPRTANYGYTF.